The entry below gives a single T cell receptor beta chain sequence along with its context. This receptor's antigen is unknown. Base-call qualities are not available, and no considerably larger clone is one nucleotide away. From the second PCR step onward, the TCR alpha chain libraries and the TCR beta chain libraries were amplified separately. CMV status of each donor was established by measuring IFNgamma production from CD4+ T cells after fresh PBMCs were stimulated overnight with CMV viral lysate. CD4 T cells were positively selected using Miltenyi beads, after which CD8 T cells were positively selected from the CD4-negative fraction. Cells were stained for CD3, CD4, CD8, CD45RA, CD27 and a live/dead dye and were sorted on a BD Aria II into four subsets based on CD45RA and CD27. Blood came from a few healthy volunteers, each fractionated into CD4 and CD8 T cells and then into four differentiation subsets. About 110 ml of peripheral blood was taken from each donor, and PBMC were separated by density-gradient centrifugation on Ficoll-Paque PLUS. Sorted cells were lysed in RLT buffer, after which RNA was extracted using a Qiagen RNeasy kit and stored at -80 degrees C.

This sample is drawn from a study of naive and memory T cell subsets (TCRdb year 2017). Context from the whole study: An open-source, UMI-based TCR alpha and beta sequencing pipeline was applied to sorted naive and memory peripheral blood T cell subsets. The results of the functional CMV T cell responses matched the IgG serology results in every case. RNA was DNase-treated and reverse transcribed with TCR constant-region primers, mostly using SuperScript III. Overall study results and their limits: After error correction, over 85% of naive TCR sequences appeared only once, giving much steeper abundance distributions than memory subsets. In both CD4 and CD8 cells, going from naive through CM, EM and EMRA, the Gini index went up while Shannon and inverse Simpson diversity went down. Clonotypes were defined as single alpha or beta chain sequences, not paired alpha/beta receptors. TCR abundance followed a power law with an exponent that was different for naive and memory subsets but consistent across the three individuals. RNA-based TCR counts may be influenced by expression changes linked to T cell activation and differentiation. No ground truth was available to validate the repertoire findings for the naive and memory subsets.

The library was produced with UMI-ligation and nested PCR. The beta constant-region primer consisted of an equimolar mixture of two oligonucleotides that together covered TRBC1 and TRBC2. Four rounds of PCR, combining the SP2 primer with nested alpha and beta constant-region primers, were used to amplify the ligated cDNA. A single-stranded oligonucleotide containing the SP2 primer and a 12-nucleotide UMI was joined to the 3' end of the cDNA by T4 RNA ligase 1. Incubation of the ligation reaction lasted about 20-25 hours at 16 degrees C. PCR2 was usually performed as a SYBR Green qPCR and halted at a preset threshold so that over-amplification would not occur. Every purification after the first one was done using Agencourt AMPure XP magnetic beads. Libraries were quantified by Qubit and checked on a TapeStation, with a main peak expected near 650 bp. The pooled libraries were sequenced on an Illumina MiSeq using v2 2x251 paired-end kits, which usually yielded roughly 1-2 million reads per sample. Each sample's library went into the pool at approximately 4.3 nM, and roughly 5-7.5% PhiX was added to help with cluster recognition. The paper's data handling went like this. V and J genes were assigned to Demultiplexor-processed FASTQ reads by Decombinator through tag matching, with a single base-pair mismatch being allowed. Collapsinator relied on UMIs to fix sequencing errors as well as frequency errors caused by PCR heterogeneity. TCRs were translated and CDR3s were extracted from the conserved cysteine to the FGXG phenylalanine by CDR3Translator, with non-productive sequences being flagged. Gini, Shannon entropy and inverse Simpson indices were calculated on repertoires subsampled to equal numbers of UMI-defined TCRs. Clonotype abundance distributions were fitted to a power law by maximum likelihood within the linear range. For one naive CD8 sample, the pipeline and MIGEC produced similar UMI counts, unique TCR numbers and clonal distributions. The repertoires were searched for 6,000 to 9,500 CMV-associated CDR3 sequences that had been compiled from VDJdb and a published dataset. TCRdb itself trimmed the public reads at Q25 with fastp, ran MiXCR and retained productive beta chains. CDR3 protein duplicates are merged, each entry listing the most common genes and DNA. TCRdb's processing, not the authors', yielded these V and J calls. Recorded for this sample are around 110,000 distinct CDR3 sequences; over 30% of them occurred a single time. The top ten clones comprise more than 0.8% of the sample.

This TCR derives from a human donor in good health. Source material: central memory CD4+ T cells from blood. Interpreted using the paper, the cell subset or site label stands for: central memory, CD45RA- CD27+.

The bases read TGCAGTGCCGTCAGGGGCCAGACCCAGTACTTC. It translates to CSAVRGQTQYF. The chain is assembled from TRBV20-1 and TRBJ2-5; 6 matching bases give a weak D call of TRBD1. Measured from the cysteine to the phenylalanine, the CDR3 is 11 residues long. Only the CDR3 portion is preserved as DNA: 33 bases, with reading frame beginning at the first base. The trim is 6 bases for V and 6 bases for J, with a gap of 11 bases between the germline ends. Based on the germline V gene (reference sequence), the CDR1 and CDR2 sequences are DFQATT and SNEGSKA.